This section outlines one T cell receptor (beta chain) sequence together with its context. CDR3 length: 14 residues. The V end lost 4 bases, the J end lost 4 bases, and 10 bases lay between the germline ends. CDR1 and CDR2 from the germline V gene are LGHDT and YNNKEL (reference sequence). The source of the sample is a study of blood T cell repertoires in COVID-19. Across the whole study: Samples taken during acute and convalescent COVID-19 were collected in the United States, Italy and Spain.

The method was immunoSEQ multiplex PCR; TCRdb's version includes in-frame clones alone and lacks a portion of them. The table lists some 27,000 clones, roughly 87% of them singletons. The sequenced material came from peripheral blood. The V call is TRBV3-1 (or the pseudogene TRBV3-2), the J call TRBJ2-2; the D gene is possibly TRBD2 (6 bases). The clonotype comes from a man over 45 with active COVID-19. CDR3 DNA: TGTGCCAGCAGCCGGGGGGTTGGCACCGGGGAGCTGTTTTTT. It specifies CASSRGVGTGELFF.